Only a few counts were recorded for the clone carrying this TCR beta chain. As yet, its antigen is unknown. TCRdb passed the 5' RACE reads through MiXCR, listing each CDR3 protein once. Of a few hundred thousand distinct CDR3 sequences listed, around 21% are singletons. The data were obtained in a study of T-cell memory formation after mild COVID-19. Findings and limits, study-wide: The main location of contracting CD4+ clones was CM and EM, and that of contracting CD8+ clones was EMRA.

CDR1 is LNHDA and CDR2 is SQIVND in the germline V gene (reference sequence). The CDR3 spans 14 residues. V was shortened by 7 bases and J by 3 bases, with 16 bases between the two germline ends. Sequencing input: PBMCs or a T cell subset sorted from them (not recorded which). The TCR originated in an adult woman who had mild COVID-19 (a few samples of this study predate the infection). Cell type and time point are not known. The J gene is TRBJ2-7, the V gene TRBV19; no reliable D call. CDR3 DNA sequence: TGTGCCAGTAAGAGTAACGGCAGAGTCTACGAGCAGTACTTC. Translated, it gives CASKSNGRVYEQYF.